What follows are 14 T cell receptor beta chains derived from one specimen sequenced in a study of cytomegalovirus exposure and HLA in healthy donors. This PCR relied on a set of 60 Vbeta primers and 13 Jbeta primers. The data were produced by immunoSEQ multiplex PCR, yet TCRdb's version contains in-frame clones alone and is incomplete. The sample holds about 180,000 clones, 80% seen once. Sequenced: PBMCs. These receptors all come from a young woman in good health and CMV-seronegative.

The genes are TRBV29-1 and TRBJ2-7; a weak D match, TRBD2 (6 bases). CDR1 is SQVTM, CDR2 ANQGSEA, per germline. The CDR3 totals 11 residues. V was shortened by 3 bases and J by 4 bases, with 7 bases between the two germline ends. CDR3 region: CSVEGGYEQYF. The CDR3 DNA reads as TGCAGCGTTGAGGGGGGTTACGAGCAGTACTTC.

The chain employs TRBV10-3 and TRBJ1-4; D perhaps matches TRBD1 (6 bases). CDR1 and CDR2 from the germline V gene are ENHRY and SYGVKD. This CDR3 contains 15 residues. V lost 2 bases to trimming and J lost 8 bases, with 15 bases between them. The CDR3 region has the DNA TGTGCCATCAGTGAGCAAGACAGGATGGGAGAAAAACTGTTTTTT. Translated, it gives CAISEQDRMGEKLFF.

The chain couples TRBV7-3 to TRBJ2-3; TRBD2 aligns across 14 bases. There are 18 residues in the CDR3. Looked up from germline, CDR1 is SGHTA and CDR2 is FQGTGA. J lost 4 bases, V lost 4 bases, and 10 bases had no gene match. The CDR3 DNA follows: TGTGCCAGCAGCTCTCCCGGGACTAGCGGGGGAAGTCCAGATACGCAGTATTTT. Its translation is CASSSPGTSGGSPDTQYF. The entire variable domain, with the rest obtained from reference TRBV7-3 and TRBJ2-3, is as follows: GAGVSQTPSNKVTEKGKYVELRCDPISGHTALYWYRQSLGQGPEFLIYFQGTGAADDSGLPNDRFFAVRPEGSVSTLKIQRTERGDSAVYLCASSSPGTSGGSPDTQYFGPGTRLTVL.

The J gene is TRBJ1-5, the V gene TRBV27; 8 nucleotides line up with TRBD1. CDR1 MNHEY and CDR2 SMNVEV come from the germline V gene (reference sequence). There are 13 residues in the CDR3. V shed 8 bases and J 6 bases; nucleotides not matched to a gene: 6. The CDR3 sequence: CASWTGFGQPQHF. CDR3 bases: TGTGCCAGCTGGACAGGGTTCGGTCAGCCCCAGCATTTT.

This chain uses TRBV4-1 with TRBJ1-5, with 12 bases aligning to TRBD1. The V gene's germline CDR1 is MGHRA and CDR2 YSYEKL. V dropped 4 bases and J dropped 2; count of bases not matched to a gene: 9. The CDR3 runs 18 residues. The CDR3 loop reads CASSPVGTGGPGNQPQHF. The CDR3 nucleotides are TGCGCCAGCAGCCCAGTAGGGACAGGGGGCCCTGGCAATCAGCCCCAGCATTTT.

The chain has TRBV7-8 and TRBJ1-2; possible D gene TRBD1, 6 bases. The CDR3 consists of 15 residues. Germline values: CDR1 SGHVS, CDR2 FQNEAQ. V lost 7 bases and J lost 3, with 18 bases in between. The CDR3 spells CASTVRDIIDYGYTF. For the CDR3, the DNA is TGTGCCAGCACGGTCCGGGACATTATAGACTATGGCTACACCTTC.

The chain joins TRBV13 to TRBJ2-7, with D perhaps matching TRBD2 (5 bases). Germline V gene data show CDR1 as PRHDT and CDR2 as FYEKMQ (reference sequence). The V and J ends lost 6 bases and 3 bases respectively, with 9 bases between them. CDR3 length: 12 residues. The CDR3 region has the DNA TGTGCCAGCAGTCCGAGGGACTACGAGCAGTACTTC. Translating it yields CASSPRDYEQYF.

The gene calls are TRBV4-1 and TRBJ2-3, with D possibly matching TRBD2 (6 bases). The CDR3 is 17 residues long. Trimming removed 2 bases from V and 7 bases from J, with 22 bases in between. Germline CDR1 is MGHRA and CDR2 is YSYEKL. CDR3 nucleotides: TGCGCCAGCAGCCAACTCCCGGGACGGGGGATTGTGAATACGCAGTATTTT. As protein: CASSQLPGRGIVNTQYF.

V usage is TRBV6-6 and J usage is TRBJ1-1; TRBD1 is a possible D gene (6 bases). V gave up 2 bases and J gave up 0 bases, with 13 bases separating them. Per germline, CDR1 MNHNY and CDR2 SVGAGI (reference sequence). There are 16 residues in the CDR3. As DNA, the CDR3 is TGTGCCAGCAGTTACGGTGGGACACCGATGAACACTGAAGCTTTCTTT. Protein sequence: CASSYGGTPMNTEAFF.

V is TRBV4-3 and J is TRBJ2-7; D is perhaps TRBD1 (5 bases). Germline V CDR1 and CDR2: LGHNA, YSLEER. With 5 bases removed from V and 4 bases from J, the gap between germline ends came to 21 bases. This CDR3 region has 16 residues. CDR3 DNA sequence: TGCGCCAGCAGCGAACGACAGTCCTCTACACTGTACGAGCAGTACTTC. This translates into CASSERQSSTLYEQYF.

This clone was found once. The chain employs TRBV30 and TRBJ1-1; 7 nucleotides line up with TRBD1. CDR1 and CDR2 (germline): GTSNPN, SVGIG (reference sequence). This CDR3 is 15 amino acids long. V trimming: 1 base; J trimming: 4 bases; junction bases outside the gene matches: 9. CDR3 loop: CAWSGIGGLTTEAFF. In DNA form, the CDR3 reads TGTGCCTGGAGTGGAATAGGGGGCCTAACCACTGAAGCTTTCTTT.

The chain couples TRBV5-6 to TRBJ2-1; D is unclear. Germline V gene lookup returns CDR1 SGHDT and CDR2 YYEEEE. The CDR3 runs to 13 residues. V lost 5 bases to trimming and J lost 6 bases, with 12 bases between them. CDR3 nucleotide sequence: TGTGCCAGCAGACCTCTTCCGCGCAATGAGCAGTTCTTC. Translation: CASRPLPRNEQFF.

The chain has TRBV6-5 and TRBJ1-1, with TRBD1 identical over 8 bases. Germline values: CDR1 MNHEY, CDR2 SVGAGI. This CDR3 is 15 amino acids long. V shed 7 bases and J 0 bases; nucleotides not matched to a gene: 7. The DNA of the CDR3 is TGTGCCAGCACCCCTGGGGACAGGATGAACACTGAAGCTTTCTTT. It yields the protein CASTPGDRMNTEAFF.

The chain carries TRBV7-3 and TRBJ1-2, with D perhaps matching TRBD1 (5 bases). Germline V gene data show CDR1 as SGHTA and CDR2 as FQGTGA. The CDR3 consists of 14 residues. The V end lost 3 bases, the J end lost 0 bases, and 8 bases lay between the germline ends. The CDR3 spells CASSLGGTNYGYTF. The CDR3 DNA reads TGTGCCAGCAGCTTGGGGGGTACTAACTATGGCTACACCTTC.